The next 29 T cell receptor beta chains were all read from a single sample in a study of blood T cell repertoires in COVID-19. Clones were read by immunoSEQ multiplex PCR, and TCRdb kept only the in-frame ones, dropping some. This sample has 280,000 or so clones, with 80% to 90% found just once. Input material: PBMCs or T cells enriched from blood (not recorded which). The receptors derive from a man under 40 who had recovered from COVID-19.

V is TRBV2 and J is TRBJ1-1; TRBD1 matches at 7 bases. The length of the CDR3 is 13 residues. Germline CDR1 SNHLY, CDR2 FYNNEI. V dropped 7 bases and J dropped 5; count of bases not matched to a gene: 7. Here the CDR3 reads CASTLTDRTEAFF. CDR3 DNA: TGTGCCAGCACCCTTACGGACAGGACTGAAGCTTTCTTT.

The V call is TRBV18, the J call TRBJ1-5; tentative D call: TRBD1 (5 bases). Germline assignment: CDR1 KGHSH and CDR2 LQKENI. Trimming stripped 5 bases from V and 3 bases from J, with 11 bases between. The CDR3 is made up of 14 amino acids. The CDR3 loop is CASSETGPNQPQHF. Written as DNA, the CDR3 is TGTGCCAGCTCAGAAACAGGTCCCAATCAGCCCCAGCATTTT.

CDR3 in DNA: TGTGCCATCAGTGACGGCTACGAGCAGTACTTC. Translation gives CAISDGYEQYF. The genes are TRBV10-3 and TRBJ2-7; D gene uncertain. The CDR3 consists of 11 residues. The V gene's germline CDR1 is ENHRY and CDR2 SYGVKD. V lost 3 bases and J 3 bases, leaving 3 bases between the germline ends.

This clone occurred once. This sequence joins TRBV5-6 and TRBJ1-2; 7 bases are shared with TRBD1. The length of the CDR3 is 16 residues. With V trimmed by 4 bases and J by 7 bases, 16 bases remained unmatched. Germline loops: CDR1 SGHDT, CDR2 YYEEEE. CDR3 sequence reads: CASSITDRVFGLGYTF. The CDR3 DNA is TGTGCCAGCAGCATAACCGACAGGGTATTCGGGCTTGGCTACACCTTC.

The rearrangement uses TRBV3-1 (or the pseudogene TRBV3-2) and TRBJ1-2; TRBD1 matches at 7 bases. CDR1 and CDR2 (germline): LGHDT, YNNKEL (reference sequence). Unmatched junction bases numbered 11, after V lost 8 bases and J lost 8 bases. The CDR3 totals 13 residues. The CDR3 DNA follows: TGTGCCAGCCATAACCAGGGGGATAGAGGCTACACCTTC. Amino acid sequence: CASHNQGDRGYTF.

The chain carries TRBV10-3 and TRBJ1-2; TRBD1 agrees at 9 bases. Germline loops: CDR1 ENHRY, CDR2 SYGVKD. The J segment lost 2 bases and the V segment lost 8 bases, leaving 3 bases of the junction unmatched. The CDR3 has 13 amino acids. The CDR3 spells CAIGGQGNYGYTF. Written as DNA, the CDR3 is TGTGCCATCGGAGGACAGGGGAACTATGGCTACACCTTC.

Points on this clone: This sample also contains other DNA sequences that code for the same CDR3. This chain joins TRBV3-1 (or the pseudogene TRBV3-2) and TRBJ1-2; TRBD1 might be the D (5 bases). This CDR3 is built from 14 residues. Germline assignment: CDR1 LGHDT and CDR2 YNNKEL (reference sequence). Trimming left V 0 bases short and J 8 bases short, with 13 bases between. The CDR3 region is CASSQDLGGWGYTF. CDR3 DNA: TGTGCCAGCAGCCAAGATCTGGGGGGTTGGGGCTACACCTTC.

V usage is TRBV7-2 and J usage is TRBJ1-6; D perhaps matches TRBD1 (5 bases). From germline, CDR1 is SGHTA and CDR2 FQGNSA. Trimming shortened V by 0 bases and J by 5 bases, and 5 bases separated the two germline ends. The CDR3 is 14 residues long. CDR3 bases: TGTGCCAGCAGCTTAGCCAGGGATAATTCACCCCTCCACTTT. It translates to CASSLARDNSPLHF.

The chain has TRBV5-1 and TRBJ2-6; D remains unclear. This CDR3 has 15 residues. With 0 bases removed from V and 4 bases from J, the gap between germline ends came to 8 bases. Germline V gives CDR1 SGHRS, CDR2 YFSETQ. In DNA form, the CDR3 reads TGCGCCAGCAGCTTGGTTCAAGCCGGGGCCAACGTCCTGACTTTC. This codes for CASSLVQAGANVLTF.

The chain has TRBV5-1 and TRBJ1-1; tentatively, D is TRBD1 (5 bases). CDR1 is SGHRS and CDR2 is YFSETQ in the germline V gene. With 0 bases removed from V and 9 bases from J, the gap between germline ends came to 15 bases. The CDR3 spans 14 residues. The CDR3 sequence is CASSLEAGEKKAFF. The CDR3 DNA is TGCGCCAGCAGCTTGGAGGCGGGGGAGAAGAAAGCTTTCTTT.

This sequence joins TRBV6-5 and TRBJ1-1, with D uncertain. The CDR3 contains 13 residues. Germline CDR1 and CDR2: MNHEY and SVGAGI. Trimming stripped 0 bases from V and 4 bases from J, with 6 bases between. The CDR3, as DNA: TGTGCCAGCAGTTACTCCCGGGTCACTGAAGCTTTCTTT. Translated, it gives CASSYSRVTEAFF.

The chain uses TRBV5-1 and TRBJ2-5, with a tentative D call TRBD1 (5 bases). The V gene's germline CDR1 is SGHRS and CDR2 YFSETQ. Trimming stripped 6 bases from V and 5 bases from J, with 11 bases between. This CDR3 is 12 amino acids long. The CDR3 DNA reads TGCGCCAGCAATTCACCAGGGGAGACCCAGTACTTC. This encodes CASNSPGETQYF. Looking up the rest from reference TRBV5-1 and TRBJ2-5 gives the full variable domain: KAGVTQTPRYLIKTRGQQVTLSCSPISGHRSVSWYQQTPGQGLQFLFEYFSETQRNKGNFPGRFSGRQFSNSRSEMNVSTLELGDSALYLCASNSPGETQYFGPGTRLLVL.

The rearrangement joins TRBV11-3 to TRBJ2-7, with D possibly TRBD1 on 5 matching bases. In germline, CDR1 is SGHNT, CDR2 YENEEA. The CDR3 consists of 14 residues. The V and J ends lost 1 base and 7 bases respectively, with 14 bases between them. The CDR3 here is CASSLGGAPREQYF. The CDR3 DNA follows: TGTGCCAGCAGCTTAGGTGGGGCGCCTAGGGAGCAGTACTTC.

This clone was seen a single time. The chain joins TRBV3-1 (or the pseudogene TRBV3-2) to TRBJ1-2; TRBD1 agrees at 12 bases. This CDR3 region has 14 residues. CDR1 is LGHDT and CDR2 is YNNKEL in the germline V gene (reference sequence). The trim removed 4 bases at V and 6 bases at J, leaving 3 bases unmatched. The CDR3, as DNA: TGTGCCAGCAGCCTTGGGACAGGGGGCCATGGCTACACCTTC. Translated, it gives CASSLGTGGHGYTF.

The chain carries TRBV30 and TRBJ2-2; D may be TRBD2 (6 bases). Trimming shortened V by 4 bases and J by 1 base, and 13 bases separated the two germline ends. This CDR3 is 15 amino acids long. Per germline, CDR1 GTSNPN and CDR2 SVGIG (reference sequence). In DNA form, the CDR3 reads TGTGCCTGGAATCATAGGGGACTGAACACCGGGGAGCTGTTTTTT. Residues: CAWNHRGLNTGELFF.

This chain uses TRBV9 with TRBJ2-3; D is unresolved. V gave up 3 bases and J gave up 2 bases, with 10 bases separating them. The CDR3 is 14 residues long. Germline CDR1 and CDR2: SGDLS and YYNGEE. CDR3 sequence: CASSEEKTTDTQYF. CDR3 nucleotides: TGTGCCAGCAGCGAGGAGAAGACCACAGATACGCAGTATTTT. The complete variable domain, with remaining parts taken from reference TRBV9 and TRBJ2-3, reads DSGVTQTPKHLITATGQRVTLRCSPRSGDLSVYWYQQSLDQGLQFLIQYYNGEERAKGNILERFSAQQFPDLHSELNLSSLELGDSALYFCASSEEKTTDTQYFGPGTRLTVL.

J is TRBJ1-1 and V is TRBV18; 7 bases fit TRBD1. This CDR3 region has 15 residues. V was clipped by 3 bases and J by 2 bases; unmatched bases: 6. Per the germline V gene, CDR1 is KGHSH and CDR2 is LQKENI. The CDR3 protein is CASSPLTGHNTEAFF. CDR3 nucleotides: TGTGCCAGCTCACCCCTGACAGGGCATAACACTGAAGCTTTCTTT.

The chain carries TRBV7-9 and TRBJ1-5; D is unresolved. CDR1 is SEHNR and CDR2 is FQNEAQ in the germline V gene (reference sequence). V lost 2 bases and J lost 3, with 8 bases in between. The CDR3 sequence is 14 residues long. CDR3 amino acids: CASSLSQINQPQHF. Written as DNA, the CDR3 is TGTGCCAGCAGCTTATCACAAATCAATCAGCCCCAGCATTTT.

This chain joins TRBV24-1 and TRBJ1-2, with TRBD1 matching over 7 bases. The CDR3 sequence is 13 residues long. V was clipped by 4 bases and J by 6 bases; unmatched bases: 4. Germline-derived CDR1 and CDR2 are KGHDR and SFDVKD. The CDR3 region is CATSDLTGDGYTF. The CDR3 nucleotides are TGTGCCACCAGTGACCTTACAGGGGATGGCTACACCTTC.

The genes are TRBV19 and TRBJ2-2; 8 positions match TRBD1. Germline V gene lookup returns CDR1 LNHDA and CDR2 SQIVND (reference sequence). The CDR3 loop spans 16 amino acids. Trimming at V came to 7 bases and at J to 1 base, leaving 8 bases not matched to a gene. The CDR3 region has the DNA TGTGCCAGTATTGGTCCAGGGACAGGGAACACCGGGGAGCTGTTTTTT. This gives the protein CASIGPGTGNTGELFF.

The chain couples TRBV7-9 to TRBJ1-1; D remains unclear. V was trimmed by 0 bases and J by 3 bases, leaving 11 bases between them. Germline values: CDR1 SEHNR, CDR2 FQNEAQ (reference sequence). The CDR3 is 15 residues long. CDR3: CASSLAPGGYTEAFF. CDR3 nucleotides: TGTGCCAGCAGCTTAGCCCCGGGAGGGTACACTGAAGCTTTCTTT.

This chain uses TRBV3-1 (or the pseudogene TRBV3-2) with TRBJ1-2; TRBD1 matches 8 bases. The trim removed 1 base at V and 4 bases at J, leaving 5 bases unmatched. The germline V gene has CDR1 LGHDT and CDR2 YNNKEL (reference sequence). The length of the CDR3 is 15 residues. The CDR3 DNA follows: TGTGCCAGCAGCCAAGCTGCAGGGGGCGGCTATGGCTACACCTTC. The encoded protein is CASSQAAGGGYGYTF.

On this clone itself: This sample also contains other DNA sequences that code for the same CDR3. The chain carries TRBV15 and TRBJ1-2; 9 bases are a match to TRBD1. V lost 5 bases to trimming and J lost 8 bases; unmatched junction nucleotides: 6. This CDR3 spans 13 amino acids. Germline V gene sequence: CDR1 LNHNV, CDR2 YYDKDF (reference sequence). CDR3 nucleotides: TGTGCCACCAGCCGGGGACAGGGAGAAGGCTACACCTTC. Translation gives CATSRGQGEGYTF.

The rearrangement links TRBV15 to TRBJ2-1; 8 bases align to TRBD2. The CDR3 runs to 15 residues. Germline CDR1 and CDR2: LNHNV and YYDKDF (reference sequence). Germline trimming cut 3 bases from V and 9 bases from J; bases unmatched to any gene: 10. The CDR3 nucleotides read TGTGCCACCAGCAGGGAGAGCGGGGGAGGTGTTGAGCAGTTCTTC. Protein sequence: CATSRESGGGVEQFF.

The genes are TRBV27 and TRBJ1-5, with a weak D call TRBD1 (6 bases). The CDR3 extends over 13 amino acids. CDR1 is MNHEY, CDR2 SMNVEV, per germline (reference sequence). V was clipped by 4 bases and J by 6 bases, with 10 bases between them. CDR3 residues: CASSSQGFQPQHF. The CDR3 nucleotides read TGTGCCAGCAGTTCTCAGGGGTTTCAGCCCCAGCATTTT.

The chain combines TRBV2 with TRBJ1-4, with TRBD1 matching 9 bases. With 2 bases clipped from V and 7 bases from J, the junction kept 8 bases outside the gene matches. Germline-derived CDR1 and CDR2 are SNHLY and FYNNEI. The CDR3 runs 16 residues. The CDR3 bases are TGTGCCAGCAGTGAAATCGGCAGGGGACAGGGTGAAAAACTGTTTTTT. Translated, it gives CASSEIGRGQGEKLFF.

This clone was observed a single time. The chain has TRBV9 and TRBJ2-7; TRBD1 matches at 8 bases. The germline gives CDR1 SGDLS, CDR2 YYNGEE. Germline trimming cut 2 bases from V and 5 bases from J; bases unmatched to any gene: 15. This CDR3 region has 17 residues. The CDR3 sequence is CASSVGPIGNRGDEQYF. The CDR3 coding sequence is TGTGCCAGCAGCGTGGGGCCCATAGGGAACAGGGGGGACGAGCAGTACTTC.

The chain has TRBV5-1 and TRBJ1-1, with D perhaps TRBD1 (5 bases). Trimming left V 4 bases short and J 3 bases short, with 16 bases between. There are 15 residues in the CDR3. CDR1 SGHRS and CDR2 YFSETQ come from the germline V gene. The DNA of the CDR3 is TGCGCCAGCAGCGAGAGAGTAGGGGTGTACACTGAAGCTTTCTTT. Translating gives CASSERVGVYTEAFF.

This chain connects TRBV24-1 to TRBJ1-5; the D is unclear. The CDR3 is made up of 13 amino acids. Trimming shortened V by 3 bases and J by 6 bases, and 8 bases separated the two germline ends. Germline CDR1 and CDR2: KGHDR and SFDVKD. Here the CDR3 reads CATSDDSRQPQHF. In nucleotides, the CDR3 is TGTGCCACCAGTGATGATTCGCGTCAGCCCCAGCATTTT.